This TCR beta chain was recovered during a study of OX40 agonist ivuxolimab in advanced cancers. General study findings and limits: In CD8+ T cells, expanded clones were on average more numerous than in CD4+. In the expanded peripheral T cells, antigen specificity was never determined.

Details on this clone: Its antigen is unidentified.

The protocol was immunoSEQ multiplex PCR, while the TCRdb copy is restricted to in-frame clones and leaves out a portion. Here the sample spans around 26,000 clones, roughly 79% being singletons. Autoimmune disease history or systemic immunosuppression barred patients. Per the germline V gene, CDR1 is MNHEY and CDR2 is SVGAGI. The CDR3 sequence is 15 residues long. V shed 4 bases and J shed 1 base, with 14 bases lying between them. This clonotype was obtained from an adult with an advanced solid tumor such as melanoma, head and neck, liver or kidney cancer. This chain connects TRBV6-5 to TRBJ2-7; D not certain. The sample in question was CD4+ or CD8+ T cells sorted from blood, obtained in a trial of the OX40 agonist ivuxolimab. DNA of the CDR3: TGTGCCAGCAGTTCCGGAAATCTGATATCCTACGAGCAGTACTTC. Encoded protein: CASSSGNLISYEQYF.